The rows below give T cell receptor beta chains drawn from one sample of a study of blood T cell repertoires in COVID-19. The method was immunoSEQ multiplex PCR; TCRdb's version includes in-frame clones alone and lacks a portion of them. Counted here are roughly 220,000 clones, around 80% occurring once; the ten biggest clones make up about 15%. Source material: PBMCs or T cells enriched from blood (not recorded which). The source of these receptors is a man aged 40-49 years who had recovered from COVID-19. CDR3s leave out the opening cysteine and the closing phenylalanine or tryptophan. The order of the fields is V gene, clone size, J gene, CDR3 protein. The size entry is marked missing in some rows and otherwise reads once, few, many or a size class.

TRBV3-1/TRBV3-2,.,TRBJ1-2,ASSQVGASAGGYT
TRBV21-1,.,TRBJ1-5,ASSKGTGDTRGNQPQH
TRBV2,.,TRBJ2-7,ASSEFAGQERYEQY
TRBV18,.,TRBJ1-2,ASSDRGLNGYT
TRBV5-1,.,TRBJ2-3,ASSLDDSGTDTQY
TRBV7-2,.,TRBJ2-1,ASSSDLAGVHGEQF
TRBV5-1,.,TRBJ1-2,ASSSKIGGFDGYT
TRBV18,.,TRBJ1-5,ASSPRQGRVGQPQH
TRBV7-9,.,TRBJ1-1,ASSFYEGAPKNTEAF
TRBV7-2,.,TRBJ2-2,ASSFRGRGNGELF
TRBV14,.,TRBJ1-1,ASSQESGRLTEAF
TRBV5-1,.,TRBJ1-3,ASSLGQTGNTIY
TRBV10-1,once,TRBJ1-2,ARDSTTNYGYT
TRBV27,.,TRBJ2-5,ASSLPGGTQY
TRBV7-8,.,TRBJ2-1,ASSPPLRASYNEQF
TRBV5-3,.,TRBJ2-1,ARSIRTPEQF
TRBV9,.,TRBJ1-4,ASSRQSGDGEKLF
TRBV18,once,TRBJ1-6,ASSSGTGGGSPLH
TRBV7-2,.,TRBJ2-7,ASSTRQGAYEQY
TRBV7-3,.,TRBJ1-5,ASTPRGWRQWGNQPQH
TRBV19,.,TRBJ2-5,ASSSLRDRAGVETQY
TRBV19,.,TRBJ1-5,ASSIIRTGDRYSNQPQH
TRBV19,.,TRBJ1-2,ASSSRGQRANYGYT
TRBV9,.,TRBJ2-5,ASGLAGWETQY
TRBV3-1/TRBV3-2,many,TRBJ2-1,ASSPPRTSGHRNEQF
TRBV18,once,TRBJ2-7,ASSPSQTYEQY
TRBV5-1,.,TRBJ2-5,ASGRTGEQETQY
TRBV6-5,.,TRBJ1-4,ASSLDRNEKLF
TRBV7-3,.,TRBJ2-1,ASSLNPAGDNEQF
TRBV5-1,.,TRBJ2-3,ASSGGTATDTQY
TRBV7-2,few,TRBJ1-3,AETGQGPGNTIY
TRBV28,.,TRBJ2-7,ASRKQGADPQY
TRBV12-5,.,TRBJ2-2,ASGRGTEFTGELF
TRBV7-8,.,TRBJ1-6,ASSLGQGFNSPLH
TRBV7-2,.,TRBJ2-5,ASSLGGAGKETQY
TRBV6-5,.,TRBJ2-5,ASSYAWTQY
TRBV7-9,few,TRBJ1-5,ASSTGRAGQPQH
TRBV5-6,.,TRBJ2-5,ASSLAYSLETQETQY
TRBV11-2,once,TRBJ1-5,ASAAAGNQPQH
TRBV5-1,.,TRBJ2-1,ASSRAGGSSDEQF
TRBV6-5,.,TRBJ1-1,ASSYLGGLGTEAF
TRBV4-2,once,TRBJ2-5,ASSQDSVGGPTETQY
TRBV28,few,TRBJ1-2,ASSRQGASYGYT
TRBV11-2,.,TRBJ2-1,ASSARDSYNEQF
TRBV27,.,TRBJ2-1,ASSPGYGLALGSEQF
TRBV18,.,TRBJ1-3,ASSPNGGGSGNTIY
TRBV9,.,TRBJ1-1,ASSGQGFGTEAF
TRBV7-3,.,TRBJ1-1,ASSRDSINTEAF
TRBV10-2,few,TRBJ1-3,ASSDATGWDTIY
TRBV7-6,.,TRBJ1-5,ASSPVNQPQH
TRBV9,.,TRBJ1-6,ASSVAGTYRDNSPLH
TRBV2,.,TRBJ2-2,ASREIAGAGELF
TRBV24-1,.,TRBJ2-7,ATSDRTGTGDEQY